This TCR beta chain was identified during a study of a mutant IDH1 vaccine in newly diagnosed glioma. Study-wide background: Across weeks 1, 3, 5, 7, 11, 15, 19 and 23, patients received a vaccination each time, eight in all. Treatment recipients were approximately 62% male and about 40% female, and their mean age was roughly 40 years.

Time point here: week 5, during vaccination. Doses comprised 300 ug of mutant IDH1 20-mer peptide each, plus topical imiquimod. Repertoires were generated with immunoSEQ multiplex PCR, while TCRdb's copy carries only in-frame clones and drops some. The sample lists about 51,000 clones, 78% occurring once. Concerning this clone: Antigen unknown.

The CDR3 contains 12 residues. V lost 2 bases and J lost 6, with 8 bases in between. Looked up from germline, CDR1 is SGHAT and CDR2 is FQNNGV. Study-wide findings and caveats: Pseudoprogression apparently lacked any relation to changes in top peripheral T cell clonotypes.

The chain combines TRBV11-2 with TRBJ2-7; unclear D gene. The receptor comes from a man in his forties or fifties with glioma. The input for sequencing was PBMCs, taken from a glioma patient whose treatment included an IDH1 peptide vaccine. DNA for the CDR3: TGTGCCAGCAGCTTAATGAACGGCGAGCAGTACTTC. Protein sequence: CASSLMNGEQYF.